The clone carrying this TCR beta chain has ten or more counts. Antigen specificity is unknown. The data belong to a study of Graves' ophthalmopathy and Graves' hyperthyroidism. CDR3 length equals 13 residues. Trimming cost V 6 bases and J 1 base, with 9 bases left between them. PBMCs came from more than 8 ml of fresh peripheral blood. Study-level points and caveats: Most thyroid-expanded clonotypes exceeding 0.001 frequency were also found in blood.

RNA transcripts served as template for amplifying TCR beta CDR3 sequences. HTBI primers were used in a first-round RT-PCR, which preceded a second-round multiplex PCR. MiXCR, run by TCRdb on the multiplex PCR reads, gives a single entry per CDR3 protein. The profile shows roughly 350,000 distinct CDR3 sequences, about a sixth of them singletons. What was sequenced was peripheral blood. The source of this sequence is an adult woman with stable Graves' hyperthyroidism. The V gene is TRBV12-3 or TRBV12-4, the J gene TRBJ2-5; the D gene is possibly TRBD1 (5 bases). In nucleotides, the CDR3 is TGTGCCAGCAGGCCCACAGGCCAAGAGACCCAGTACTTC. It yields the protein CASRPTGQETQYF.